The 29 T cell receptor beta chains in this list originate from one sample, sequenced in a study of cytomegalovirus exposure and HLA in healthy donors. It was with 60 Vbeta and 13 Jbeta primers that the PCR ran. Clones were sequenced by immunoSEQ multiplex PCR, and TCRdb holds only the in-frame ones, with some missing. This table holds 190,000 or so clones, more than 80% found once. What was sequenced was PBMCs. These receptors originate from a boy aged 5-17 years in good health and CMV-seronegative.

The rearrangement links TRBV2 to TRBJ1-5, with D tentatively TRBD1 (5 bases). Germline V gives CDR1 SNHLY, CDR2 FYNNEI. Trimming stripped 4 bases from V and 1 base from J, with 5 bases between. The CDR3 loop spans 13 amino acids. CDR3 loop: CASSGTSNQPQHF. In DNA form, the CDR3 reads TGTGCCAGCAGTGGGACAAGCAATCAGCCCCAGCATTTT. The full variable domain, with the rest looked up from reference TRBV2 and TRBJ1-5, is EPEVTQTPSHQVTQMGQEVILRCVPISNHLYFYWYRQILGQKVEFLVSFYNNEISEKSEIFDDQFSVERPDGSNFTLKIRSTKLEDSAMYFCASSGTSNQPQHFGDGTRLSIL.

This rearrangement joins TRBV10-3 to TRBJ1-2, with 7 bases matching TRBD1. The ends lost 6 bases at V and 5 bases at J; junction bases unmatched: 6. The CDR3 consists of 13 residues. Germline CDR1 and CDR2: ENHRY and SYGVKD. CDR3 DNA: TGTGCCATCAGCCGGGACAGTCCATATGGCTACACCTTC. Residues: CAISRDSPYGYTF.

The chain combines TRBV5-6 with TRBJ1-2, with D unclear. V lost 4 bases and J 4 bases, leaving 11 bases between the germline ends. Germline values: CDR1 SGHDT, CDR2 YYEEEE. The CDR3 spans 13 residues. CDR3 region: CASSVKSGYGYTF. CDR3 coding DNA: TGTGCCAGCAGCGTCAAGTCGGGCTATGGCTACACCTTC.

The chain recombines TRBV19 with TRBJ2-1, with TRBD1 as a possible D gene (5 bases). Germline loops: CDR1 LNHDA, CDR2 SQIVND (reference sequence). This CDR3 is 14 amino acids long. V lost 5 bases to trimming and J lost 8 bases, with 16 bases between them. The CDR3 region is CASSLGLSMYEQFF. The CDR3 DNA is TGTGCCAGTAGTCTGGGGCTATCTATGTATGAGCAGTTCTTC.

The J gene is TRBJ1-1, the V gene TRBV5-1; unclear D gene. This CDR3 contains 14 residues. The germline V and J ends were trimmed by 2 bases and 1 base, with 9 bases remaining between them. CDR1 is SGHRS and CDR2 is YFSETQ in the germline V gene. The CDR3: CASSLSISNTEAFF. The CDR3 DNA is TGCGCCAGCAGCTTAAGCATCTCGAACACTGAAGCTTTCTTT.

This clone was counted between two and nine times. This sequence joins TRBV6-1 and TRBJ1-1; a possible D gene is TRBD1 (6 bases). V was cut by 2 bases and J by 1 base, with 11 bases left in between. Germline V gene data show CDR1 as MNHNS and CDR2 as SASEGT. The CDR3 runs 15 residues. Here the CDR3 reads CASSELGRGNTEAFF. The CDR3 DNA is TGTGCCAGCAGTGAACTTGGCAGGGGGAACACTGAAGCTTTCTTT.

The chain uses TRBV29-1 and TRBJ1-2, with D perhaps TRBD1 (6 bases). V lost 4 bases and J lost 8, with 14 bases in between. The germline gives CDR1 SQVTM, CDR2 ANQGSEA. The CDR3 extends over 12 amino acids. For the CDR3, the DNA is TGCAGCGTTGGGGCAGGGGTGGGCGGCTACACCTTC. Its protein product is CSVGAGVGGYTF.

The chain combines TRBV19 with TRBJ1-1, with 7 bases aligning to TRBD1. The J segment lost 2 bases and the V segment lost 3 bases, leaving 18 bases of the junction unmatched. There are 19 residues in the CDR3. Per the germline V gene, CDR1 is LNHDA and CDR2 is SQIVND (reference sequence). The CDR3 sequence is CASSIRLSDRTLSNTEAFF. For the CDR3, the DNA is TGTGCCAGTAGTATCAGGCTCTCGGACAGGACTCTCTCAAACACTGAAGCTTTCTTT. Together with reference TRBV19 and TRBJ1-1, the CDR3 gives the full variable domain: DGGITQSPKYLFRKEGQNVTLSCEQNLNHDAMYWYRQDPGQGLRLIYYSQIVNDFQKGDIAEGYSVSREKKESFPLTVTSAQKNPTAFYLCASSIRLSDRTLSNTEAFFGQGTRLTVV.

The rearrangement uses TRBV6-1 and TRBJ1-2; D may be TRBD1 (5 bases). V was cut by 5 bases and J by 0 bases, with 10 bases left in between. The CDR3 is made up of 14 amino acids. From germline, CDR1 is MNHNS and CDR2 SASEGT. The CDR3 sequence: CASSQQTANYGYTF. In DNA form, the CDR3 reads TGTGCCAGCAGTCAGCAGACAGCTAACTATGGCTACACCTTC.

The chain has TRBV6-5 and TRBJ2-7; D gene ambiguous. The CDR3 runs 14 residues. Trimming removed 1 base at V and 0 bases at J, with 7 bases between. CDR1 MNHEY and CDR2 SVGAGI come from the germline V gene. The CDR3 protein is CASSYLADSYEQYF. The CDR3, as DNA: TGTGCCAGCAGTTACTTGGCCGACTCCTACGAGCAGTACTTC.

This clone appeared once. This chain links TRBV4-3 with TRBJ2-6, with D possibly matching TRBD1 (6 bases). Germline V lookup: CDR1 LGHNA, CDR2 YSLEER. The V end lost 4 bases, the J end lost 0 bases, and 16 bases lay between the germline ends. The CDR3 is made up of 18 amino acids. The CDR3 protein is CASSLKQGRTSGANVLTF. In DNA form, the CDR3 reads TGCGCCAGCAGCCTAAAACAGGGACGGACCTCTGGGGCCAACGTCCTGACTTTC.

V usage is TRBV9 and J usage is TRBJ2-1; D call uncertain. V was clipped by 4 bases and J by 4 bases, with 15 bases between them. CDR1 is SGDLS, CDR2 YYNGEE, per germline. The CDR3 is 15 residues long. CDR3 residues: CASSPRRRPYNEQFF. As DNA, the CDR3 is TGTGCCAGCAGCCCCCGGCGCAGGCCGTACAATGAGCAGTTCTTC. Looking up the rest from reference TRBV9 and TRBJ2-1 gives the full variable domain: DSGVTQTPKHLITATGQRVTLRCSPRSGDLSVYWYQQSLDQGLQFLIQYYNGEERAKGNILERFSAQQFPDLHSELNLSSLELGDSALYFCASSPRRRPYNEQFFGPGTRLTVL.

The sample holds a few counts of this clone. The chain combines TRBV5-4 with TRBJ2-1; a weak D match, TRBD1 (6 bases). Germline lookup yields CDR1 SGHNT and CDR2 YYREEE (reference sequence). Deletions cut 9 bases from V and 4 bases from J, with 20 bases between. This CDR3 has 15 residues. The CDR3 DNA reads TGTGCCATACATTCCCGGGACAAGGAGTACAATGAGCAGTTCTTC. It translates to CAIHSRDKEYNEQFF.

CDR3 DNA: TGTGCCTGGAGAAAGGGGGCCGTCGACGAGCAGTACTTC. Residues: CAWRKGAVDEQYF. V is TRBV30 and J is TRBJ2-7; TRBD1 agrees at 7 bases. The germline gives CDR1 GTSNPN, CDR2 SVGIG (reference sequence). V lost 3 bases, J lost 5 bases, and 7 bases stayed unmatched. The CDR3 covers 13 residues.

The CDR3 loop reads CASGTGGDTEAFF. The CDR3 DNA follows: TGCGCCAGCGGGACAGGGGGGGACACTGAAGCTTTCTTT. The chain couples TRBV5-1 to TRBJ1-1; 11 bases fit TRBD1. The CDR3 is made up of 13 amino acids. Trimming took 7 bases from V and 3 from J; bases not matched to a gene: 2. The germline V gene encodes CDR1 SGHRS and CDR2 YFSETQ.

The CDR3 region is CASTPAGRVTDTQYF. CDR3 DNA sequence: TGTGCCAGCACCCCAGCGGGCAGGGTCACAGATACGCAGTATTTT. This chain uses TRBV28 with TRBJ2-3, with a possible D match to TRBD2 (6 bases). The CDR3 is 15 amino acids. Germline V gives CDR1 MDHEN, CDR2 SYDVKM. V was clipped by 7 bases and J by 2 bases, with 16 bases between them.

The chain links TRBV6-4 to TRBJ2-2; D remains unclear. The CDR3 length is 12 residues. The germline CDR1 and CDR2 sequences are MRHNA and SNTAGT. V was trimmed by 2 bases and J by 5 bases, leaving 3 bases between them. The CDR3 protein is CASSDPTGELFF. CDR3 sequence (DNA): TGTGCCAGCAGTGACCCGACCGGGGAGCTGTTTTTT.

CDR3 nucleotides: TGTGCCAGCACTAACGGGAGTTTGACAGATACGCAGTATTTT. It yields the protein CASTNGSLTDTQYF. V is TRBV27 and J is TRBJ2-3; maybe TRBD2 (6 bases). CDR1 is MNHEY and CDR2 is SMNVEV in the germline V gene (reference sequence). CDR3 length: 14 amino acids. V was cut by 7 bases and J by 3 bases, with 14 bases left in between.

The chain links TRBV4-1 to TRBJ1-5; the match to TRBD1 covers 7 bases. The ends lost 2 bases at V and 5 bases at J; junction bases unmatched: 6. The CDR3 spans 15 residues. Germline CDR1 and CDR2: MGHRA and YSYEKL. CDR3 protein: CASSQPDRVDQPQHF. CDR3 sequence (DNA): TGCGCCAGCAGCCAACCCGACAGGGTGGATCAGCCCCAGCATTTT.

The CDR3 is CASSLNSFHGTGHEQYF. Written as DNA, the CDR3 is TGCGCCAGCAGCTTGAACTCTTTCCATGGGACAGGACACGAGCAGTACTTC. The J gene is TRBJ2-7, the V gene TRBV5-1; the match to TRBD1 covers 8 bases. V gave up 1 base and J gave up 5 bases; unmatched junction bases: 14. The CDR3 covers 17 residues. Germline CDR1 reads SGHRS; CDR2 reads YFSETQ.

This chain links TRBV18 with TRBJ2-1, with 8 positions matching TRBD1. The CDR3 has 15 residues. Germline-derived CDR1 and CDR2 are KGHSH and LQKENI. V shed 0 bases, J shed 2 bases, and the junction held 0 bases outside the gene matches. The CDR3 bases are TGTGCCAGCTCACCACCGGGACAGGCCTACAATGAGCAGTTCTTC. Its translation: CASSPPGQAYNEQFF.

V and J are TRBV12-5 and TRBJ2-1; maybe TRBD1 (5 bases). Germline V gene sequence: CDR1 LGHNT, CDR2 FRNRAP. V was trimmed by 8 bases and J by 8 bases, leaving 13 bases between them. CDR3 size: 12 residues. DNA for the CDR3: TGTGCTAGTACTGGCAGGGCGGATGAGCAGTTCTTC. This gives the protein CASTGRADEQFF.

J is TRBJ1-1 and V is TRBV4-3; 7 nucleotides line up with TRBD1. CDR1 and CDR2 (germline): LGHNA, YSLEER. This CDR3 has 15 amino acids. J was trimmed by 2 bases and V by 2 bases; bases with no gene match: 5. The CDR3: CASSQKRQGNTEAFF. The CDR3 DNA is TGCGCCAGCAGCCAAAAACGACAGGGAAACACTGAAGCTTTCTTT.

The J gene is TRBJ2-1, the V gene TRBV27, with 11 bases that match TRBD2. With V trimmed by 4 bases and J by 2 bases, 1 base remained unmatched. The CDR3 runs 15 residues. Germline V gene sequence: CDR1 MNHEY, CDR2 SMNVEV (reference sequence). The CDR3 nucleotides are TGTGCCAGCAGTTCGACTAGCGGGGCCTACAATGAGCAGTTCTTC. It specifies CASSSTSGAYNEQFF.

V and J are TRBV19 and TRBJ1-1, with a weak D call TRBD1 (6 bases). CDR3 size: 14 residues. Trimming removed 3 bases from V and 5 bases from J, with 13 bases in between. Germline V gene data show CDR1 as LNHDA and CDR2 as SQIVND (reference sequence). The CDR3 DNA reads TGTGCCAGTAGTATGCGCAGGGGTGAGACTGAAGCTTTCTTT. The encoded protein is CASSMRRGETEAFF.

CDR3: CASSSLSRNQPQHF. In DNA, the CDR3 is TGTGCCAGCAGCTCTCTATCTCGTAATCAGCCCCAGCATTTT. The J gene is TRBJ1-5, the V gene TRBV7-2; D not certain. The CDR3 is 14 residues long. Trimming pared 4 bases from V and 4 bases from J, leaving 11 bases between. Germline V gene lookup returns CDR1 SGHTA and CDR2 FQGNSA.

This clone was seen only a few times. V is TRBV5-4 and J is TRBJ1-1; D gene unclear. Germline V lookup: CDR1 SGHNT, CDR2 YYREEE (reference sequence). V shed 0 bases and J shed 4 bases, with 10 bases lying between them. The CDR3 is 14 residues long. For the CDR3, the DNA is TGTGCCAGCAGCTTGGTCCACCCGAGCACTGAAGCTTTCTTT. Translated: CASSLVHPSTEAFF.

The chain has TRBV6-5 and TRBJ2-7, with 9 bases that match TRBD1. This CDR3 comprises 16 residues. The germline gives CDR1 MNHEY, CDR2 SVGAGI. The J segment lost 3 bases and the V segment lost 0 bases, leaving 6 bases of the junction unmatched. CDR3 sequence: CASSYSFGTGNYEQYF. DNA for the CDR3: TGTGCCAGCAGTTACTCGTTCGGGACAGGGAACTACGAGCAGTACTTC.

A few counts support this clone. The V and J genes are TRBV6-1 and TRBJ2-3; D is perhaps TRBD2 (6 bases). From germline, CDR1 is MNHNS and CDR2 SASEGT. The CDR3 runs to 14 residues. V dropped 2 bases and J dropped 3 bases, with 9 bases sitting between them. The CDR3 loop is CASSEWDFTDTQYF. The CDR3 DNA reads TGTGCCAGCAGTGAATGGGACTTTACAGATACGCAGTATTTT.